These 24 T cell receptor beta chains share one sample of origin, sequenced in a study of response to subunit inactivated influenza vaccine. TCRdb analysed the RT-PCR reads with MiXCR anew, one entry per CDR3 protein. Seen here are 500,000 to 600,000 distinct CDR3 sequences, 16% observed once, and the top ten hold 3%. This material consisted of CD4+ T cells sorted from PBMCs, taken about 23 months after vaccination. The receptors originated from a man between 45 and 75 years old who received an inactivated influenza vaccine.

This clonotype was seen only a few times. The CDR3 DNA sequence: TGCGCCAGCAGGAAAGCATACAGGGGTTCTAACTATGGCTACACCTTC. Translating gives CASRKAYRGSNYGYTF. The gene calls are TRBV5-1 and TRBJ1-2; 7 positions match TRBD1. Germline V gene lookup returns CDR1 SGHRS and CDR2 YFSETQ. The CDR3 covers 16 residues. V dropped 5 bases and J dropped 0; count of bases not matched to a gene: 10.

There are a few counts of this clonotype. The V and J genes are TRBV4-2 and TRBJ2-2; maybe TRBD2 (5 bases). Trimming left V 1 base short and J 2 bases short, with 11 bases between. This CDR3 contains 16 residues. Germline CDR1 is LGHNA and CDR2 is YNFKEQ. The CDR3 nucleotides read TGTGCCAGCAGCCAAGGCGACTATTTTAACACCGGGGAGCTGTTTTTT. As protein: CASSQGDYFNTGELFF.

A few counts support this clonotype. This chain uses TRBV24-1 with TRBJ2-5; TRBD1 might be the D (6 bases). Deletions cut 6 bases from V and 0 bases from J, with 10 bases between. CDR1 KGHDR and CDR2 SFDVKD come from the germline V gene. The CDR3 loop spans 14 amino acids. The DNA of the CDR3 is TGTGCCACCAGTAGGGGACAATACCAAGAGACCCAGTACTTC. Translated: CATSRGQYQETQYF.

This chain joins TRBV5-1 and TRBJ2-7; the D gene is possibly TRBD1 (6 bases). The CDR3 extends over 13 amino acids. Germline CDR1 is SGHRS and CDR2 is YFSETQ. V was pared by 4 bases and J by 6 bases, with 14 bases between. CDR3 amino acids: CASSLNQGSEQYF. CDR3 DNA sequence: TGCGCCAGCAGCCTGAACCAGGGGAGCGAGCAGTACTTC.

This clonotype was found a few times. The chain is built from TRBV19 and TRBJ2-4; D gene ambiguous. The CDR3 totals 15 residues. The germline V gene has CDR1 LNHDA and CDR2 SQIVND (reference sequence). The V gene lost 3 bases and the J gene lost 0 bases, with 9 bases spanning the gap. As DNA, the CDR3 is TGTGCCAGTAGTATCGTGGGATTAGCCAAAAACATTCAGTACTTC. Amino acids: CASSIVGLAKNIQYF.

This clonotype was seen repeatedly, ten times or more. The genes are TRBV12-3 or TRBV12-4 and TRBJ1-2; 7 bases line up with TRBD1. With 6 bases clipped from V and 4 bases from J, the junction kept 5 bases outside the gene matches. The CDR3 covers 13 residues. CDR3 residues: CASRAQGTYGYTF. The CDR3 nucleotides are TGTGCCAGCAGAGCACAGGGGACCTATGGCTACACCTTC.

This chain uses TRBV27 with TRBJ1-1; 8 bases fit TRBD1. Losses at the gene ends were 3 bases for V and 4 bases for J; bases not matched to a gene: 4. The germline CDR1 and CDR2 sequences are MNHEY and SMNVEV (reference sequence). The CDR3 has 14 amino acids. In DNA form, the CDR3 reads TGTGCCAGCAGTTTGATTACAGGGGGCACTGAAGCTTTCTTT. Protein: CASSLITGGTEAFF.

The table lists this clonotype with a few counts. This chain uses TRBV5-1 with TRBJ1-4; 8 nucleotides align to TRBD1. Germline trimming cut 2 bases from V and 8 bases from J; bases unmatched to any gene: 8. The CDR3 is made up of 15 amino acids. The germline V gene encodes CDR1 SGHRS and CDR2 YFSETQ. The CDR3 bases are TGCGCCAGCAGCTTAATGGACAGGGACGAAGAAAAACTGTTTTTT. It codes for CASSLMDRDEEKLFF.

The chain combines TRBV27 with TRBJ1-2; TRBD1 matches 7 bases. The CDR3 runs to 13 residues. The J segment lost 7 bases and the V segment lost 4 bases, leaving 6 bases of the junction unmatched. Germline CDR1 MNHEY, CDR2 SMNVEV (reference sequence). The CDR3 here is CASSSLTGSGYTF. The CDR3 region has the DNA TGTGCCAGCAGTTCTTTGACAGGGAGTGGCTACACCTTC.

In its sample, this clonotype was seen a few times. The chain recombines TRBV6-5 with TRBJ1-4; D gene uncertain. The CDR3 runs 14 residues. The V gene's germline CDR1 is MNHEY and CDR2 SVGAGI. The germline V and J ends were trimmed by 6 bases and 0 bases, with 8 bases remaining between them. CDR3 bases: TGTGCCAGCAGATATGGGGCAACTAATGAAAAACTGTTTTTT. Its protein product is CASRYGATNEKLFF.

The genes are TRBV4-2 and TRBJ1-4, with D unclear. V was cut by 1 base and J by 0 bases, with 9 bases left in between. Per the germline V gene, CDR1 is LGHNA and CDR2 is YNFKEQ. The CDR3 loop spans 16 amino acids. Here the CDR3 DNA reads TGTGCCAGCAGCCAAGGACACCTTGCAACTAATGAAAAACTGTTTTTT. Its translation is CASSQGHLATNEKLFF.

The chain has TRBV28 and TRBJ1-6; D unresolved. The CDR3 has 14 residues. V lost 5 bases to trimming and J lost 14 bases, with 19 bases between them. Germline assignment: CDR1 MDHEN and CDR2 SYDVKM. CDR3 DNA sequence: TGTGCCAGCAGTAAAACCCCTATTGGGGAAACCCTCCACTTT. Translating it yields CASSKTPIGETLHF.

The chain is built from TRBV20-1 and TRBJ2-2, with D possibly TRBD2 on 5 matching bases. The ends were cut back, 5 bases at V and 4 bases at J, with 17 bases in the middle. CDR3 length equals 15 residues. From germline, CDR1 is DFQATT and CDR2 SNEGSKA (reference sequence). As DNA, the CDR3 is TGCAGTGCTCATAAGCCGAATCGGGGCACCGGGGAGCTGTTTTTT. Protein: CSAHKPNRGTGELFF.

This clonotype has just a few counts. The CDR3 sequence: CASSLNSGGILNEQYF. CDR3 in DNA: TGTGCCAGCAGTTTAAACTCAGGGGGCATTTTGAACGAGCAGTACTTC. The chain couples TRBV28 to TRBJ2-7; TRBD1 aligns across 8 bases. V dropped 2 bases and J dropped 5; count of bases not matched to a gene: 11. CDR3 length: 16 residues. Germline loops: CDR1 MDHEN, CDR2 SYDVKM.

This clonotype has more than one count but fewer than ten. The chain links TRBV10-3 to TRBJ1-2; D is possibly TRBD1 (6 bases). Looked up from germline, CDR1 is ENHRY and CDR2 is SYGVKD. CDR3 length equals 13 residues. The ends were cut back, 2 bases at V and 8 bases at J, with 12 bases in the middle. The CDR3: CAISELAGEGYTF. The CDR3 nucleotides are TGTGCCATCAGTGAGCTGGCAGGGGAAGGCTACACCTTC.

The chain carries TRBV2 and TRBJ1-6; D uncertain. CDR1 is SNHLY, CDR2 FYNNEI, per germline. V lost 4 bases and J lost 4, with 11 bases in between. The CDR3 covers 15 residues. For the CDR3, the DNA is TGTGCCAGCAGTGGTTATACATCTTATAATTCACCCCTCCACTTT. Encoded protein: CASSGYTSYNSPLHF.

This clonotype appeared a few times. This rearrangement joins TRBV12-3 or TRBV12-4 to TRBJ1-2; D gene uncertain. V lost 6 bases to trimming and J lost 5 bases, with 13 bases between them. The CDR3 length is 13 residues. DNA for the CDR3: TGTGCCAGCAGGGGGATAGAGCCGTATGGCTACACCTTC. As protein: CASRGIEPYGYTF.

This clonotype was counted a few times. The rearrangement uses TRBV5-1 and TRBJ1-5; the match to TRBD1 covers 11 bases. Losses at the gene ends were 4 bases for V and 10 bases for J; bases not matched to a gene: 10. CDR1 is SGHRS and CDR2 is YFSETQ in the germline V gene. There are 15 residues in the CDR3. CDR3 in amino acids: CASSQGTGGEHPQHF. CDR3 bases: TGCGCCAGCAGCCAGGGGACAGGGGGTGAACACCCCCAGCATTTT.

The rearrangement links TRBV10-3 to TRBJ2-2, with a weak D call TRBD1 (5 bases). V shed 3 bases and J shed 0 bases, with 11 bases lying between them. This CDR3 region has 16 residues. The V gene's germline CDR1 is ENHRY and CDR2 SYGVKD. The CDR3 coding sequence is TGTGCCATCAGTGACTATAGGGGCTCGAACACCGGGGAGCTGTTTTTT. Translated, it gives CAISDYRGSNTGELFF.

The rearrangement joins TRBV6-2 or TRBV6-3 to TRBJ2-3, with 8 bases identical to TRBD1. Trimming took 8 bases from V and 3 from J; bases not matched to a gene: 10. CDR1 is MNHEY and CDR2 is SVGEGT in the germline V gene. The CDR3 has 15 residues. The chain's CDR3 is CASGPRTGWTDTQYF. The CDR3, as DNA: TGTGCCAGCGGTCCCAGGACAGGGTGGACAGATACGCAGTATTTT.

This clonotype occurred a few times. The chain combines TRBV3-1 with TRBJ2-5; TRBD2 aligns across 8 bases. CDR1 and CDR2 (germline): LGHDT, YNNKEL (reference sequence). J lost 2 bases, V lost 5 bases, and 7 bases had no gene match. The length of the CDR3 is 15 residues. This CDR3 is CASSGSGESQETQYF. Here the CDR3 DNA reads TGTGCCAGCAGCGGTAGCGGGGAGAGTCAAGAGACCCAGTACTTC.

There are a few counts of this clonotype. This rearrangement joins TRBV20-1 to TRBJ1-2; D is perhaps TRBD1 (6 bases). This CDR3 is 15 amino acids long. In germline, CDR1 is DFQATT, CDR2 SNEGSKA (reference sequence). Between the trimmed V and J ends, which lost 5 bases and 4 bases, there was a span of 20 bases. The CDR3 loop reads CSAGGQGPSFYGYTF. The CDR3 DNA reads as TGCAGTGCTGGGGGCCAGGGGCCGAGTTTCTATGGCTACACCTTC.

V and J are TRBV24-1 and TRBJ1-5; no reliable D call. The length of the CDR3 is 13 residues. Germline CDR1 KGHDR, CDR2 SFDVKD. V dropped 7 bases and J dropped 2 bases, with 8 bases sitting between them. For the CDR3, the DNA is TGTGCCACCAGCGAAACCGGCAATCAGCCCCAGCATTTT. It is translated as CATSETGNQPQHF.

This clonotype turned up a few times. The chain joins TRBV7-2 to TRBJ2-4; perhaps TRBD1 as D (6 bases). Germline CDR1 and CDR2: SGHTA and FQGNSA. CDR3 length: 15 residues. V was shortened by 3 bases and J by 5 bases, with 14 bases between the two germline ends. The CDR3 region is CASSLADRIQNIQYF. Written as DNA, the CDR3 is TGTGCCAGCAGCTTGGCAGACAGGATCCAAAACATTCAGTACTTC. Drawing the rest from reference TRBV7-2 and TRBJ2-4, the complete variable domain is GAGVSQSPSNKVTEKGKDVELRCDPISGHTALYWYRQSLGQGLEFLIYFQGNSAPDKSGLPSDRFSAERTGGSVSTLTIQRTQQEDSAVYLCASSLADRIQNIQYFGAGTRLSVL.